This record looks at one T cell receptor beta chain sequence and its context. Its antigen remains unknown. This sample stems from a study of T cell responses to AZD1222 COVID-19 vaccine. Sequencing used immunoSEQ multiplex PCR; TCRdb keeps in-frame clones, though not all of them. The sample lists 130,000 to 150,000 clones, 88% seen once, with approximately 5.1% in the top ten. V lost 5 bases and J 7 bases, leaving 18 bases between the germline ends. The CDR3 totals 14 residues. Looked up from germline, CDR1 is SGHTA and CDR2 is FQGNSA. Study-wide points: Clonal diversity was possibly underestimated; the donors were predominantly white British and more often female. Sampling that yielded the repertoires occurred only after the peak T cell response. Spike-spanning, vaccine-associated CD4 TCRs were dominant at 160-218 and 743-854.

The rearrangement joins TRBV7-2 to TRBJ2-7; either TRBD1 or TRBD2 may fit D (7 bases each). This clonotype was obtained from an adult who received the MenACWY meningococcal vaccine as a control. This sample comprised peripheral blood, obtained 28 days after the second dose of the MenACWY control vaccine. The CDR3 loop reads CASSPILQGGEQYF. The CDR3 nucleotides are TGTGCCAGCAGCCCCATCCTCCAGGGGGGGGAGCAGTACTTC.